Below, one TCR beta chain is given with its context. Its antigen is as yet unknown. This table comes from immunoSEQ multiplex PCR, and its TCRdb copy is limited to in-frame clones, with some not included. The sample includes 40,000 to 45,000 clones, 80% of them seen just once. These data come from a study of OX40 agonist ivuxolimab in advanced cancers. Study overall: At 65% to 90% male, the cohort had a mean age of about 60 years, ranging from about 20 to 90. Three patients had partial responses: one hepatocellular carcinoma, two cutaneous melanoma.

Study outcomes and limitations: Averaging showed that CD8+ T cells had more expanded clones than CD4+ did.

The investigators sampled blood at baseline, at cycle 4 day 1, and at cycle 7 day 1. CDR1 is SGHNT, CDR2 YENEEA, per germline. The germline V and J ends were trimmed by 5 bases and 2 bases, with 19 bases remaining between them. The CDR3 sequence is 16 residues long. The chain uses TRBV11-3 and TRBJ2-7, with D perhaps matching TRBD1 (6 bases). Specimen: CD4+ or CD8+ T cells sorted from blood, collected in a trial of the OX40 agonist ivuxolimab. This receptor was obtained from an adult with an advanced solid tumor such as melanoma, head and neck, liver or kidney cancer. The CDR3 is CASSSTQYGTTYEQYF. The DNA for the CDR3 is TGTGCCAGCAGCAGTACACAATACGGGACAACCTACGAGCAGTACTTC.